The 6 T cell receptor beta chains below come from one sample, sequenced in a study of control samples from healthy donors and cancer patients. The protocol was immunoSEQ multiplex PCR, while the TCRdb copy is restricted to in-frame clones and leaves out a portion. The data contain around 130,000 clones, 70% to 90% of them singletons. The sequenced sample consisted of blood. The receptors shown here come from a man aged 45-65 years in good health.

The chain combines TRBV29-1 with TRBJ2-2, with a tentative D call TRBD1 (6 bases). The CDR3 runs to 16 residues. The germline V and J ends were trimmed by 3 bases and 0 bases, with 14 bases remaining between them. Germline-derived CDR1 and CDR2 are SQVTM and ANQGSEA. CDR3 nucleotides: TGCAGCGTTGACCTTACCGGGACAACGAACACCGGGGAGCTGTTTTTT. Protein sequence: CSVDLTGTTNTGELFF.

The V and J genes are TRBV2 and TRBJ2-2; D is possibly TRBD2 (5 bases). Germline V CDR1 and CDR2: SNHLY, FYNNEI. The CDR3 covers 15 residues. V was shortened by 1 base and J by 9 bases, with 15 bases between the two germline ends. CDR3 coding DNA: TGTGCCAGCAGTGAAGATAATGGGTCCGGGAGGGAGCTGTTTTTT. Residues: CASSEDNGSGRELFF.

This clone was found a few times. The chain carries TRBV18 and TRBJ2-5, with a tentative D call TRBD1 (6 bases). The CDR3 spans 15 residues. CDR1 is KGHSH and CDR2 is LQKENI in the germline V gene. V shed 6 bases and J shed 3 bases, with 17 bases lying between them. The CDR3 here is CASSPPGQSKETQYF. For the CDR3, the DNA is TGTGCCAGCTCGCCGCCGGGACAATCAAAAGAGACCCAGTACTTC.

The chain couples TRBV7-8 to TRBJ2-5, with D possibly being TRBD1 (6 bases). This CDR3 spans 15 amino acids. Trimming removed 1 base from V and 4 bases from J, with 13 bases in between. CDR1 SGHVS and CDR2 FQNEAQ come from the germline V gene. The CDR3 DNA reads as TGTGCCAGCAGCTTAGGGAACAGGGATCGAGAGACCCAGTACTTC. It yields the protein CASSLGNRDRETQYF.

The chain links TRBV5-5 to TRBJ1-5, with 7 bases that match TRBD1. Germline CDR1 and CDR2: SGHKS and YYEKEE (reference sequence). The J segment lost 3 bases and the V segment lost 4 bases, leaving 10 bases of the junction unmatched. This CDR3 is built from 16 residues. CDR3 in DNA: TGTGCCAGCAGCCCTTGGGCAGGGGGTTACAATCAGCCCCAGCATTTT. Its translation is CASSPWAGGYNQPQHF.

This chain connects TRBV19 to TRBJ2-2; D might be TRBD1 or TRBD2, each matching 5 bases. Germline V gene lookup returns CDR1 LNHDA and CDR2 SQIVND (reference sequence). V lost 5 bases, J lost 3 bases, and 19 bases lay in between. This CDR3 spans 17 amino acids. The CDR3 spells CASSSPSLLGDTGELFF. CDR3 DNA: TGTGCCAGTAGTTCTCCCTCACTCCTGGGGGACACCGGGGAGCTGTTTTTT.